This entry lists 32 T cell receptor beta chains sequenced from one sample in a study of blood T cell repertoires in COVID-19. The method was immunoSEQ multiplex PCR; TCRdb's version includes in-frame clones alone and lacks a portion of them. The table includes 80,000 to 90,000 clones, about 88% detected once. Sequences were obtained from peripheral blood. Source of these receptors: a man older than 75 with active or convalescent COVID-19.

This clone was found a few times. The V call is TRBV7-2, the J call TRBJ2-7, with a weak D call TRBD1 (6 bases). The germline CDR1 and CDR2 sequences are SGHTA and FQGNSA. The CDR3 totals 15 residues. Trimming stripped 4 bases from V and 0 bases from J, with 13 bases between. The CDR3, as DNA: TGTGCCAGCAGCTATACGGGACACAGCTCCTACGAGCAGTACTTC. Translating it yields CASSYTGHSSYEQYF.

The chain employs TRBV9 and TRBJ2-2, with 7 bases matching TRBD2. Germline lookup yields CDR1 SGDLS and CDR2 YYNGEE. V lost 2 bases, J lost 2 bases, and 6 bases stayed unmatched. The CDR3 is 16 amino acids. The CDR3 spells CASSVGGGGNTGELFF. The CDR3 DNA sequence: TGTGCCAGCAGCGTTGGCGGGGGAGGCAACACCGGGGAGCTGTTTTTT.

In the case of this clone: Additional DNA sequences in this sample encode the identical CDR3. The CDR3 region is CASSLAGANEKLFF. The CDR3 DNA sequence: TGCGCCAGCAGCTTGGCGGGGGCTAATGAAAAACTGTTTTTT. The V call is TRBV5-1, the J call TRBJ1-4, with D perhaps TRBD1 (5 bases). CDR1 and CDR2 (germline): SGHRS, YFSETQ. V shed 0 bases and J shed 3 bases, with 6 bases lying between them. The CDR3 length is 14 residues.

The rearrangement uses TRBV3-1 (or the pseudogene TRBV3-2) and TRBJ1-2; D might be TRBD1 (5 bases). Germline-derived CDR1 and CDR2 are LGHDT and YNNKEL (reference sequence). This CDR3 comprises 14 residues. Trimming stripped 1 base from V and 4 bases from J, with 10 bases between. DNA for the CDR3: TGTGCCAGCAGCCAAGGGGGGGGACTCTATGGCTACACCTTC. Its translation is CASSQGGGLYGYTF.

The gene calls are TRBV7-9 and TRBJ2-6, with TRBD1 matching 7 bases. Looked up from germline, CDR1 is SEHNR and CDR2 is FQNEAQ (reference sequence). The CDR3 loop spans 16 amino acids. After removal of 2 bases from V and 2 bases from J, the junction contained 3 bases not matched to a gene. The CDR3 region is CASSLTGEPGANVLTF. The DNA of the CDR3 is TGTGCCAGCAGCTTAACAGGGGAGCCTGGGGCCAACGTCCTGACTTTC.

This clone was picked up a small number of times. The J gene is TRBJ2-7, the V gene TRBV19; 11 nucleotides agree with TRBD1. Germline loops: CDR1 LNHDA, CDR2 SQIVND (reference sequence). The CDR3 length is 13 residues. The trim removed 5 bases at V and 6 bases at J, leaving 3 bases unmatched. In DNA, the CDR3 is TGTGCCAGTAGTGCCGGACAGGGGGCCGAGCAGTACTTC. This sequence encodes CASSAGQGAEQYF.

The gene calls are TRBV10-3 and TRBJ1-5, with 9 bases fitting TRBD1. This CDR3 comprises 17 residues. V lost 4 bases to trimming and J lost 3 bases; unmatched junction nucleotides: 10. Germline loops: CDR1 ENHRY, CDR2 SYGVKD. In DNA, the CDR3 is TGTGCCATCAGTGCGGGACAGGGAAGTGGGGTCAATCAGCCCCAGCATTTT. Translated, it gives CAISAGQGSGVNQPQHF.

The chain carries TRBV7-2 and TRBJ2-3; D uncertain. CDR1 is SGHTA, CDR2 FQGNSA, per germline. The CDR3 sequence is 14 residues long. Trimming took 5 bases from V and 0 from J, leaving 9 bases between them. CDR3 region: CASSRSTSTDTQYF. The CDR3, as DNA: TGTGCCAGCAGCCGTTCGACTAGCACAGATACGCAGTATTTT.

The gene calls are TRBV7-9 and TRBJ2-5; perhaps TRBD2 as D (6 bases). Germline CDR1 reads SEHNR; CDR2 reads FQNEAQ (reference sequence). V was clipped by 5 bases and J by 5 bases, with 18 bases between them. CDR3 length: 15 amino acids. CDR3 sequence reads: CASSRAGSPDETQYF. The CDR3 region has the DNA TGTGCCAGCAGCCGGGCGGGGAGTCCGGATGAGACCCAGTACTTC.

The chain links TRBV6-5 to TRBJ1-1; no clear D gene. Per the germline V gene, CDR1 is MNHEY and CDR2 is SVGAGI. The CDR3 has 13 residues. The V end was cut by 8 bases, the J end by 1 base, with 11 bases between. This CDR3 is CASRTTWNTEAFF. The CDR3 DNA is TGTGCCAGCCGAACCACATGGAACACTGAAGCTTTCTTT.

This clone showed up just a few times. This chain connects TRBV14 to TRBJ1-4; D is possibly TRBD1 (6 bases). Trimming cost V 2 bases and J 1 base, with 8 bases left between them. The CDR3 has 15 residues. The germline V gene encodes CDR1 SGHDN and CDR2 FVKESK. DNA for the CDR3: TGTGCCAGCAGCCAACGGACAGTAACTAATGAAAAACTGTTTTTT. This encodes CASSQRTVTNEKLFF. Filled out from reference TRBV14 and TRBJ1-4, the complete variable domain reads EAGVTQFPSHSVIEKGQTVTLRCDPISGHDNLYWYRRVMGKEIKFLLHFVKESKQDESGMPNNRFLAERTGGTYSTLKVQPAELEDSGVYFCASSQRTVTNEKLFFGSGTQLSVL.

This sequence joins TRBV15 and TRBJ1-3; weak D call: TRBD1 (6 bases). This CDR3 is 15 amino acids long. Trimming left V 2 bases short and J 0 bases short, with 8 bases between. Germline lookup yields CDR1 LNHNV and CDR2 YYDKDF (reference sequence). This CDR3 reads CATSRTGFSGNTIYF. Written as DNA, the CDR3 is TGTGCCACCAGCAGAACAGGGTTCTCTGGAAACACCATATATTTT.

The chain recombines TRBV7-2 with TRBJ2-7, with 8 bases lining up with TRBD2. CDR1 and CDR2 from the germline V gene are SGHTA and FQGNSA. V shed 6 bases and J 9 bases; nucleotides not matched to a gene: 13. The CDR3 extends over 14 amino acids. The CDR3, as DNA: TGTGCCAGCAGTACTAACGGGGGGGTACGGGCGCAGTACTTC. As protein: CASSTNGGVRAQYF.

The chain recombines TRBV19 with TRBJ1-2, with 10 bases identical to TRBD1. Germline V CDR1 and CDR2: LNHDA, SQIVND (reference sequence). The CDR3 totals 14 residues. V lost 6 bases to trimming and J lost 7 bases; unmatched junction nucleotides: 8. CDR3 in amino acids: CASSSDRGRGGYTF. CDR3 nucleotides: TGTGCCAGTAGCAGCGACAGGGGGCGAGGTGGCTACACCTTC. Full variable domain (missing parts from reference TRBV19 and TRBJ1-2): DGGITQSPKYLFRKEGQNVTLSCEQNLNHDAMYWYRQDPGQGLRLIYYSQIVNDFQKGDIAEGYSVSREKKESFPLTVTSAQKNPTAFYLCASSSDRGRGGYTFGSGTRLTVV.

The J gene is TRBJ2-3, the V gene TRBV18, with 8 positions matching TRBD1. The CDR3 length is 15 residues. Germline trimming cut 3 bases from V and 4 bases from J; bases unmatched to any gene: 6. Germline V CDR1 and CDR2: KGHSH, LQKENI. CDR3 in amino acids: CASSPGTGPSDTQYF. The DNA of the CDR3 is TGTGCCAGCTCACCGGGGACAGGCCCCTCAGATACGCAGTATTTT.

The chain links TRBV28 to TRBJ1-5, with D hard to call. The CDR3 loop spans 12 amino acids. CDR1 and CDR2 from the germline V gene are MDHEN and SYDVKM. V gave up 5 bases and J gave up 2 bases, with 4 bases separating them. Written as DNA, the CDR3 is TGTGCCAGCAGTACAGGCAATCAGCCCCAGCATTTT. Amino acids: CASSTGNQPQHF.

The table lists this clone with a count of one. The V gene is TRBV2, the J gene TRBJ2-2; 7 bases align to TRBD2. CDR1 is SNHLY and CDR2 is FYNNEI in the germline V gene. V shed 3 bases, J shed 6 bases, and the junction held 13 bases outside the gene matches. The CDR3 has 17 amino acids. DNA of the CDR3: TGTGCCAGCAGTGATGCGTGGGGCGGGAGCTTTTCCGGGGAGCTGTTTTTT. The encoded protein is CASSDAWGGSFSGELFF.

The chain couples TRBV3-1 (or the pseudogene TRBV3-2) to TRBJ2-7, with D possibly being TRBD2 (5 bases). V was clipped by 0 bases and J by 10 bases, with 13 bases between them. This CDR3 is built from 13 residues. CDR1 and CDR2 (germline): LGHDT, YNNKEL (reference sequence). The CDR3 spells CASSQDRASNQYF. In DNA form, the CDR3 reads TGTGCCAGCAGCCAAGATAGGGCTAGCAATCAGTACTTC.

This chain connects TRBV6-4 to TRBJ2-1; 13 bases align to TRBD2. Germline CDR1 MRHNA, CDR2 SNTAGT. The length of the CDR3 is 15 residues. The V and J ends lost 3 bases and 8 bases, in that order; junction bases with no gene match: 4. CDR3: CASSELAGGFYEQFF. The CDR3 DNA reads TGTGCCAGCAGTGAACTAGCGGGAGGGTTCTATGAGCAGTTCTTC.

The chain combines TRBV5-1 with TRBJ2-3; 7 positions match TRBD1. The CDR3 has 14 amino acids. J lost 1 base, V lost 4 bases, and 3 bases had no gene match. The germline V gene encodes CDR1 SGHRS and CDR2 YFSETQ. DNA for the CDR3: TGCGCCAGCAGCCCAGGACAGGGCACAGATACGCAGTATTTT. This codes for CASSPGQGTDTQYF.

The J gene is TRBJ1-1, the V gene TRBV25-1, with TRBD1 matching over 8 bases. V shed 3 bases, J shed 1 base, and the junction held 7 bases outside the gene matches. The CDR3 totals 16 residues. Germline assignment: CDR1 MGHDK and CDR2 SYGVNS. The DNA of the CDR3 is TGTGCCAGCAGTGAGAAGATCGGGACAGGGAACACTGAAGCTTTCTTT. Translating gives CASSEKIGTGNTEAFF.

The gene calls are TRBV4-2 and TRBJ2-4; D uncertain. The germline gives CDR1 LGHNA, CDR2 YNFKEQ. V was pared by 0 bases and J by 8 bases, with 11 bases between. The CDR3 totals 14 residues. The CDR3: CASSQDFLSYIQYF. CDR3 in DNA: TGTGCCAGCAGCCAAGATTTCCTATCTTACATTCAGTACTTC.

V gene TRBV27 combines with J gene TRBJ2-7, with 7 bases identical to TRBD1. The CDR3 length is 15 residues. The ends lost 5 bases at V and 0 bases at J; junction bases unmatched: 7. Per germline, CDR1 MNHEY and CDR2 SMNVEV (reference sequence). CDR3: CASSVRTGSSYEQYF. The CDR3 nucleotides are TGTGCCAGCAGTGTGAGGACAGGTAGCTCCTACGAGCAGTACTTC.

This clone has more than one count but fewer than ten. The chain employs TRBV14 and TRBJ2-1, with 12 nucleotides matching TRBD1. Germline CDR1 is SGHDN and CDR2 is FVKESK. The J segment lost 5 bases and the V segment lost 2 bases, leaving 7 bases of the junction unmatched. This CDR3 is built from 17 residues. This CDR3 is CASSQLPGQGADNEQFF. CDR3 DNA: TGTGCCAGCAGCCAACTGCCGGGACAGGGGGCGGACAATGAGCAGTTCTTC. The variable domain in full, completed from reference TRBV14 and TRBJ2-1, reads EAGVTQFPSHSVIEKGQTVTLRCDPISGHDNLYWYRRVMGKEIKFLLHFVKESKQDESGMPNNRFLAERTGGTYSTLKVQPAELEDSGVYFCASSQLPGQGADNEQFFGPGTRLTVL.

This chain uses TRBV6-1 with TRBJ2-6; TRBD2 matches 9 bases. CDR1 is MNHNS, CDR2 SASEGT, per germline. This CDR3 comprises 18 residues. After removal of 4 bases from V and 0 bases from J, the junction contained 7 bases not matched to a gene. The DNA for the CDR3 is TGTGCCAGCAGTGTCCTCGGACTAGCGACCTCTGGGGCCAACGTCCTGACTTTC. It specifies CASSVLGLATSGANVLTF.

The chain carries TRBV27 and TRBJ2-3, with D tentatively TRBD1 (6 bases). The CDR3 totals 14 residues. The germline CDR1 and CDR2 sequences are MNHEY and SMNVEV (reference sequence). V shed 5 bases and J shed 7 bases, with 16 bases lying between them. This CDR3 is CASSATGPGYTQYF. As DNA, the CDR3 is TGTGCCAGCAGTGCGACAGGCCCCGGGTATACGCAGTATTTT.

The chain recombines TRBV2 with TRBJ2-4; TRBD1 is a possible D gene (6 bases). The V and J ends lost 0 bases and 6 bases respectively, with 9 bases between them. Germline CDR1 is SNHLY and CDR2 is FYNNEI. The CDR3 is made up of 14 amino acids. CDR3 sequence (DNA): TGTGCCAGCAGTGAAGCGGGGGCGCGAAACATTCAGTACTTC. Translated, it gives CASSEAGARNIQYF.

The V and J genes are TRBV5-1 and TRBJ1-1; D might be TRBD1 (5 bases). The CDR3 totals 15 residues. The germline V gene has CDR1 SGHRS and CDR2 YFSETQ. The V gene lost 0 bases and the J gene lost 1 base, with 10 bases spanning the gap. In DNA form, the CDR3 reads TGCGCCAGCAGCTTGGTTGGTAGGGGGAACACTGAAGCTTTCTTT. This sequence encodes CASSLVGRGNTEAFF.

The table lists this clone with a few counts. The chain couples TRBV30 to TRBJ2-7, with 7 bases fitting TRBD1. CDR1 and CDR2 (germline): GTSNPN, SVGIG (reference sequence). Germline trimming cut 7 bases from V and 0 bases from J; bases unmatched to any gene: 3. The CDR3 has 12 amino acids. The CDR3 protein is CAFGTVSYEQYF. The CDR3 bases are TGTGCCTTCGGGACAGTCTCCTACGAGCAGTACTTC.

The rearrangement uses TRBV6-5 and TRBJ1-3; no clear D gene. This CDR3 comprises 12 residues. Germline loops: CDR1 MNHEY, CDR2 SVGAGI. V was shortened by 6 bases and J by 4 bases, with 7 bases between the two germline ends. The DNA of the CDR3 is TGTGCCAGCAGCGCGACAGGAAACACCATATATTTT. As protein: CASSATGNTIYF.

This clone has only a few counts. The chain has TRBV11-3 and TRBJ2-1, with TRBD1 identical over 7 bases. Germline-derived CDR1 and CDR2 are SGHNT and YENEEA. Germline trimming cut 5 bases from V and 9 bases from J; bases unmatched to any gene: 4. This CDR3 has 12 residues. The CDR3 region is CASSRDSGEQFF. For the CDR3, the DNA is TGTGCCAGCAGCAGGGACAGTGGTGAGCAGTTCTTC.

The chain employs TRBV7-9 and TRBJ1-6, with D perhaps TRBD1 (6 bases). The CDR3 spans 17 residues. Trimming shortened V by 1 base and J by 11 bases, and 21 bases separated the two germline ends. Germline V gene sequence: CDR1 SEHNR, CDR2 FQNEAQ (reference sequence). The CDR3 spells CASSLGPWYREITPLHF. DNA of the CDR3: TGTGCCAGCAGCTTAGGACCCTGGTACAGGGAGATAACACCCCTCCACTTT.